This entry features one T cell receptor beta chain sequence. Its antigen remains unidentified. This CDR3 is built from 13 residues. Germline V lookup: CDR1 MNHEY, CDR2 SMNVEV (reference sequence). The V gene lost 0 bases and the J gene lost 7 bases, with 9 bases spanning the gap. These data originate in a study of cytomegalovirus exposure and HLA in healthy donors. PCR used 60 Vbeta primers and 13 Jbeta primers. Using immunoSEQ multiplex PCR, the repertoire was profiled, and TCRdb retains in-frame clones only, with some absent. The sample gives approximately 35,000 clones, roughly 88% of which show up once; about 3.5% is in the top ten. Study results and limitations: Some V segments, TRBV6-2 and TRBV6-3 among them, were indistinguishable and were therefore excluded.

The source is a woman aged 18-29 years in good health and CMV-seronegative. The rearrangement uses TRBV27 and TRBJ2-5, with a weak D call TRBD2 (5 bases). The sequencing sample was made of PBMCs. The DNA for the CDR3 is TGTGCCAGCAGTTTATCGGGAGCTGCGACCCAGTACTTC. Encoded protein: CASSLSGAATQYF.